This passage covers 21 T cell receptor beta chains from one sample sequenced in a study of T-cell reconstitution after alpha-beta-depleted transplantation in children. Unique molecular identifiers were used in preparing the TCRbeta library. TCRdb reprocessed the PCR reads with MiXCR, giving one entry per CDR3 protein. The sample lists some 240,000 distinct CDR3 sequences, around 12% seen once, with approximately 2.9% in the top ten. Sequencing was performed on PBMCs from the stem cell graft donor, taken from the stem cell graft. The receptor source for this set is a human donor who donated a stem cell graft to a child with acute lymphoblastic leukemia.

This clonotype was recorded many times. The chain is built from TRBV7-9 and TRBJ2-1; D unclear. V dropped 4 bases and J dropped 0 bases, with 10 bases sitting between them. Looked up from germline, CDR1 is SEHNR and CDR2 is FQNEAQ (reference sequence). This CDR3 contains 15 residues. CDR3 bases: TGTGCCAGCAGCTCCGCTCTGAGCTCCTACAATGAGCAGTTCTTC. Protein product: CASSSALSSYNEQFF.

This clonotype was seen at least ten times. The chain is built from TRBV6-5 and TRBJ2-1, with 8 bases aligning to TRBD2. Germline trimming cut 7 bases from V and 9 bases from J; bases unmatched to any gene: 11. Per germline, CDR1 MNHEY and CDR2 SVGAGI. The CDR3 is made up of 14 amino acids. CDR3 sequence reads: CASTLVAGRGEQFF. The DNA for the CDR3 is TGTGCCAGCACCCTGGTAGCGGGGAGGGGTGAGCAGTTCTTC.

This clonotype came up many times. The chain joins TRBV20-1 to TRBJ2-3; D gene uncertain. The CDR3 contains 15 residues. CDR1 and CDR2 (germline): DFQATT, SNEGSKA (reference sequence). V lost 1 base and J lost 2, with 13 bases in between. CDR3: CSARAWSRFTDTQYF. The CDR3 bases are TGCAGTGCTAGAGCCTGGAGCCGCTTCACAGATACGCAGTATTTT.

This clonotype showed up just once. The CDR3 DNA sequence: TGCGCCAGCAGCCAAGACCAAGGGCCCGGCGGGGGGGTGTACGAGCAGTACTTC. The encoded protein is CASSQDQGPGGGVYEQYF. The rearrangement uses TRBV4-3 and TRBJ2-7, with TRBD2 matching over 9 bases. V was clipped by 0 bases and J by 4 bases; unmatched bases: 13. Looked up from germline, CDR1 is LGHNA and CDR2 is YSLEER. The CDR3 contains 18 residues.

This clonotype was detected many times. V gene TRBV27 combines with J gene TRBJ2-1; 12 positions agree with TRBD2. The CDR3 loop spans 15 amino acids. CDR1 and CDR2 (germline): MNHEY, SMNVEV (reference sequence). Trimming cost V 3 bases and J 9 bases; bases outside gene matches: 6. The CDR3 reads CASSLPSGGAFEQFF. The CDR3 bases are TGTGCCAGCAGTTTGCCTAGCGGGGGGGCGTTTGAGCAGTTCTTC.

This clonotype was counted ten times or more. This chain joins TRBV24-1 and TRBJ2-2; D is unresolved. Between the trimmed V and J ends, which lost 7 bases and 1 base, there was a span of 3 bases. The CDR3 has 12 amino acids. Germline CDR1 is KGHDR and CDR2 is SFDVKD. The CDR3 DNA sequence: TGTGCCACCAGAGAGAACACCGGGGAGCTGTTTTTT. As protein: CATRENTGELFF.

Ten or more counts support this clonotype. The V call is TRBV20-1, the J call TRBJ1-2; the D is unclear. V gave up 3 bases and J gave up 8 bases, with 16 bases separating them. The CDR3 is 13 amino acids. The germline V gene has CDR1 DFQATT and CDR2 SNEGSKA (reference sequence). CDR3 sequence reads: CSASIGVSVGYTF. The CDR3 region has the DNA TGCAGTGCTAGTATCGGGGTTTCGGTCGGCTACACCTTC.

This clonotype was seen ten or more times. The chain employs TRBV29-1 and TRBJ2-3; weak D call: TRBD1 (5 bases). The CDR3 loop spans 15 amino acids. With 4 bases removed from V and 0 bases from J, the gap between germline ends came to 14 bases. The germline V gene has CDR1 SQVTM and CDR2 ANQGSEA. CDR3 protein: CSVGRGHGSTDTQYF. The CDR3 DNA reads as TGCAGCGTTGGAAGGGGTCATGGCAGCACAGATACGCAGTATTTT.

V gene TRBV5-1 combines with J gene TRBJ2-7; D gene unclear. CDR1 is SGHRS, CDR2 YFSETQ, per germline. The CDR3 has 15 residues. V was shortened by 3 bases and J by 2 bases, with 15 bases between the two germline ends. The CDR3, as DNA: TGCGCCAGCAGCTCGCCGGGCCTCAACCCCTACGAGCAGTACTTC. Protein: CASSSPGLNPYEQYF.

V and J are TRBV6-1 and TRBJ2-2, with D possibly matching TRBD2 (5 bases). Trimming removed 10 bases at V and 5 bases at J, with 17 bases between. Germline V lookup: CDR1 MNHNS, CDR2 SASEGT. CDR3 length equals 14 residues. CDR3 sequence: CATPADRRTGELFF. Here the CDR3 DNA reads TGTGCCACCCCGGCCGACCGGAGGACCGGGGAGCTGTTTTTT.

This clonotype was detected many times. The CDR3 coding sequence is TGTGCCACCAGCAGAGATGAAAGGGACGGACAGCATTTT. Its translation: CATSRDERDGQHF. V is TRBV15 and J is TRBJ1-5, with a possible D match to TRBD1 (5 bases). The V gene's germline CDR1 is LNHNV and CDR2 YYDKDF (reference sequence). V lost 0 bases and J 13 bases, leaving 13 bases between the germline ends. The CDR3 has 13 residues.

The chain uses TRBV18 and TRBJ2-6, with a tentative D call TRBD2 (5 bases). The CDR3 covers 15 residues. Between the trimmed V and J ends, which lost 2 bases and 5 bases, there was a span of 10 bases. Germline CDR1 KGHSH, CDR2 LQKENI. CDR3 DNA: TGTGCCAGCTCACCAGGGAGCGGTCGGGCCAACGTCCTGACTTTC. Amino acids: CASSPGSGRANVLTF.

This clonotype came up many times. The chain carries TRBV4-2 and TRBJ2-6, with TRBD1 identical over 8 bases. This CDR3 comprises 16 residues. Unmatched junction bases numbered 9, after V lost 11 bases and J lost 0 bases. In germline, CDR1 is LGHNA, CDR2 YNFKEQ. The CDR3 sequence: CAPNQGASSGANVLTF. In nucleotides, the CDR3 is TGTGCCCCCAACCAGGGGGCCAGCTCTGGGGCCAACGTCCTGACTTTC.

The sample holds many counts of this clonotype. This chain links TRBV10-3 with TRBJ2-5, with D perhaps matching TRBD1 (5 bases). Trimming cost V 6 bases and J 5 bases, with 7 bases left between them. Germline CDR1 ENHRY, CDR2 SYGVKD. The CDR3 runs 11 residues. The CDR3 protein is CAIRRGETQYF. The DNA for the CDR3 is TGTGCCATCAGAAGGGGCGAGACCCAGTACTTC.

This clonotype was found many times. The rearrangement links TRBV20-1 to TRBJ2-1, with 10 bases lining up with TRBD1. The CDR3 runs 13 residues. The J segment lost 7 bases and the V segment lost 6 bases, leaving 6 bases of the junction unmatched. CDR1 is DFQATT and CDR2 is SNEGSKA in the germline V gene (reference sequence). The CDR3 DNA reads TGCAGTGCCCGGGACAGGGGAAAGAATGAGCAGTTCTTC. Its protein is CSARDRGKNEQFF.

There are a few counts of this clonotype. The genes are TRBV27 and TRBJ2-3, with D unclear. The CDR3 is 11 amino acids. Germline CDR1 is MNHEY and CDR2 is SMNVEV (reference sequence). V lost 4 bases and J lost 6, with 5 bases in between. CDR3 in DNA: TGTGCCAGCAGTTATGGGGATACGCAGTATTTT. This sequence encodes CASSYGDTQYF.

This clonotype was found many times. The chain employs TRBV5-4 and TRBJ2-1, with 9 bases identical to TRBD1. Germline lookup yields CDR1 SGHNT and CDR2 YYREEE (reference sequence). J lost 0 bases, V lost 7 bases, and 5 bases had no gene match. The CDR3 is 15 amino acids. CDR3 coding DNA: TGTGCCAGCGGGTTGACAGGGGGCTCCTACAATGAGCAGTTCTTC. Translation: CASGLTGGSYNEQFF.

This clonotype was observed a few times. This chain uses TRBV30 with TRBJ1-2; D call uncertain. Germline V gives CDR1 GTSNPN, CDR2 SVGIG (reference sequence). The length of the CDR3 is 14 residues. V lost 2 bases and J 13 bases, leaving 23 bases between the germline ends. CDR3 in amino acids: CAWSNGQVPVISTF. CDR3 sequence (DNA): TGTGCCTGGAGTAACGGGCAGGTCCCGGTGATCTCCACCTTC.

This clonotype was observed many times. The chain carries TRBV7-2 and TRBJ1-2; maybe TRBD1 (5 bases). This CDR3 is 14 amino acids long. V was pared by 2 bases and J by 2 bases, with 9 bases between. The germline V gene encodes CDR1 SGHTA and CDR2 FQGNSA. The CDR3 loop reads CASSLSSGNYGYTF. The CDR3 coding sequence is TGTGCCAGCAGCTTATCATCAGGGAACTATGGCTACACCTTC.

The chain recombines TRBV6-1 with TRBJ2-7; D call uncertain. CDR3 length: 15 residues. V was cut by 6 bases and J by 4 bases, with 19 bases left in between. CDR1 is MNHNS, CDR2 SASEGT, per germline. The CDR3 sequence is CASSLKVQASYEQYF. Here the CDR3 DNA reads TGTGCCAGCAGCCTGAAGGTGCAGGCTTCTTACGAGCAGTACTTC.

Remarks on this clonotype: With a much larger clone just one base away, this may be a read error. V and J are TRBV7-9 and TRBJ2-4; D perhaps matches TRBD1 (6 bases). Germline V gives CDR1 SEHNR, CDR2 FQNEAQ (reference sequence). This CDR3 contains 14 residues. The CDR3 bases are TGTGCCAGCAGCTCGGACAGATTCAAAAACAGTCAGTACTTC. It yields the protein CASSSDRFKNSQYF.